This T cell receptor beta chain was obtained from a study of identifying expanded T cells in peripheral blood. Collection occurred without any documented infections or immune events in donors. The CDR3 length is 16 residues. J lost 3 bases, V lost 2 bases, and 5 bases had no gene match. Per germline, CDR1 KGHSH and CDR2 LQKENI. Comments on this clone: Its specificity is not known.

Some clones are missing from TCRdb's copy, which holds only in-frame ones; the method was immunoSEQ multiplex PCR. This sample has 95,000 to 100,000 clones; roughly 89% occur once, and the top ten carry roughly a sixth. Study-wide results and limits: Clone count variance between approximately two-week samples rose with total template count. Differentially abundant clones: around 1.2 between replicates, 16.4 at two to three weeks, less than 20 at four.

The chain combines TRBV18 with TRBJ2-2; 8 bases map to TRBD1. Input material: blood. This clonotype was sampled from a person aged 18 to 70 in good health. The CDR3 DNA reads TGTGCCAGCTCACCATCCGGGACAGGCCACACCGGGGAGCTGTTTTTT. It yields the protein CASSPSGTGHTGELFF.